This entry features one T cell receptor beta chain sequence. Its antigen is as yet unknown. Phenotypically, naive CD8+ T cells corresponded to CD45RO-CCR7+CD27+CD95-. The source of the sample is a study of CXCR3-negative and CXCR3-positive naive CD8 T cells. At the level of the study: There were 110 million to 150 million TRB reads altogether, and each library had about 1.5 +/- 0.3 million of them. Study-wide points: CXCR3-negative naive cells had less hydrophobic TRB CDR3s than did CXCR3-positive naive cells.

cDNA libraries for TRB were generated by 5' RACE incorporating UMI labels. Following a re-call of the 5' RACE reads, TCRdb has one entry per CDR3 protein and lacks DNA. Here the sample table reports 120,000 to 150,000 distinct CDR3 sequences. The CDR3 consists of 15 residues. Germline CDR1 SQVTM, CDR2 ANQGSEA. This chain uses TRBV29-1 with TRBJ2-1; TCRdb indicates TRBD2, and absent DNA this call remains unverified. Sequencing was performed on naive CXCR3+ CD8+ T cells from blood. Stated subset: CD45RO-CCR7+CD27+CD95- naive CD8+ T cells expressing CXCR3 (TNR3+). This TCR was sampled from a human donor in good health. Some clones in this sample may be carry-over from other donors' samples. The CDR3 spells CSVEISGAALNEQFF.